This T cell receptor beta chain stems from a study of blood T cell repertoires in COVID-19. About the research overall: Both acute and convalescent COVID-19 samples were obtained from the United States, Italy and Spain.

Repertoires were generated with immunoSEQ multiplex PCR, while TCRdb's copy carries only in-frame clones and drops some. The repertoire consists of about 200,000 clones, with about 88% occurring once and the leading ten covering roughly 6.2%. Trimming cost V 4 bases and J 4 bases, with 13 bases left between them. Germline V gives CDR1 SGHRS, CDR2 YFSETQ. The CDR3 spans 14 residues. This clone appeared once. V is TRBV5-1 and J is TRBJ2-3, with D maybe TRBD1 (5 bases). Specimen: peripheral blood. This receptor was taken from a woman aged 40 to 49 who had recovered from COVID-19. The CDR3 region is CASSLLAGPDTQYF. CDR3 coding DNA: TGCGCCAGCAGCCTCCTCGCAGGGCCAGATACGCAGTATTTT.